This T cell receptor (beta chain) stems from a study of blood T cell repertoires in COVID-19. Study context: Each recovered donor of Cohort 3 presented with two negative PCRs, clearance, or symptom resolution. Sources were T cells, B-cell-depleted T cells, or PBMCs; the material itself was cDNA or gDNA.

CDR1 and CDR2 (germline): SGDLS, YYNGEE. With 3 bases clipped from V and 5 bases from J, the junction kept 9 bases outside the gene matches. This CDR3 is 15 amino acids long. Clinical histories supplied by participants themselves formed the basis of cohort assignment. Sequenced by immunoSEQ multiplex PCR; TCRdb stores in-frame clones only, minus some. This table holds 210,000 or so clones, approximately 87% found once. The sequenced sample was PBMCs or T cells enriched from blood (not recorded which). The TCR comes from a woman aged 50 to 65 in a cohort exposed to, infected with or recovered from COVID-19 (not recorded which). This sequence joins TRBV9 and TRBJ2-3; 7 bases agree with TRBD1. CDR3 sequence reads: CASSGGRTGKDTQYF. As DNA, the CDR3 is TGTGCCAGCAGCGGGGGACGGACAGGTAAAGATACGCAGTATTTT.